The 22 T cell receptor beta chains listed next were all sequenced from one sample in a study of blood T cell repertoires in COVID-19. Sequencing was performed with immunoSEQ multiplex PCR; in TCRdb, only in-frame clones are kept and a portion is missing. The data hold around 290,000 clones, with 90% observed a single time. The sample was PBMCs or T cells enriched from blood (not recorded which). The receptor source for this set is a woman aged 25-40 years who had recovered from COVID-19.

The V and J genes are TRBV7-9 and TRBJ2-5; D possibly corresponds to TRBD1 (7 bases). Per the germline V gene, CDR1 is SEHNR and CDR2 is FQNEAQ (reference sequence). This CDR3 has 15 amino acids. V lost 7 bases to trimming and J lost 5 bases, with 20 bases between them. Here the CDR3 reads CASTPRQGGMETQYF. The CDR3 DNA follows: TGTGCCAGCACTCCGAGGCAGGGGGGCATGGAGACCCAGTACTTC.

The chain carries TRBV7-9 and TRBJ1-2, with 8 nucleotides matching TRBD1. The CDR3 loop spans 17 amino acids. Losses at the gene ends were 3 bases for V and 3 bases for J; bases not matched to a gene: 12. Germline CDR1 is SEHNR and CDR2 is FQNEAQ (reference sequence). Here the CDR3 DNA reads TGTGCCAGCAGCTTGACGACAGGGGAGCGGTGGCACTATGGCTACACCTTC. This codes for CASSLTTGERWHYGYTF.

J is TRBJ1-2 and V is TRBV30, with D perhaps matching TRBD1 (6 bases). The germline V gene encodes CDR1 GTSNPN and CDR2 SVGIG (reference sequence). V was pared by 4 bases and J by 8 bases, with 17 bases between. The CDR3 length is 13 residues. CDR3 sequence reads: CAWNIQGPGGYTF. The CDR3 nucleotides read TGTGCCTGGAATATCCAGGGGCCAGGGGGCTACACCTTC. The whole variable domain, remainder taken from reference TRBV30 and TRBJ1-2, is SQTIHQWPATLVQPVGSPLSLECTVEGTSNPNLYWYRQAAGRGLQLLFYSVGIGQISSEVPQNLSASRPQDRQFILSSKKLLLSDSGFYLCAWNIQGPGGYTFGSGTRLTVV.

This chain connects TRBV14 to TRBJ2-7; the match to TRBD2 covers 15 bases. The CDR3 sequence is 20 residues long. From germline, CDR1 is SGHDN and CDR2 FVKESK. V lost 4 bases and J lost 5; bases outside the gene matches: 18. CDR3 in amino acids: CASSPPPGLAGGSSRNEQYF. The CDR3 DNA reads TGTGCCAGCAGCCCCCCTCCGGGACTAGCGGGAGGTTCCTCTAGGAACGAGCAGTACTTC.

This rearrangement joins TRBV18 to TRBJ2-5; 9 nucleotides line up with TRBD2. Germline loops: CDR1 KGHSH, CDR2 LQKENI. The CDR3 is made up of 17 amino acids. J gave up 4 bases and V 6 bases, and 15 bases lay outside the gene matches. The chain's CDR3 is CASSTTQGTSRRETQYF. The CDR3 bases are TGTGCCAGCTCCACCACACAGGGGACTAGCAGGCGAGAGACCCAGTACTTC.

This sequence joins TRBV20-1 and TRBJ2-2, with no clear D. V dropped 3 bases and J dropped 4 bases, with 12 bases sitting between them. The CDR3 is 14 amino acids. Germline assignment: CDR1 DFQATT and CDR2 SNEGSKA (reference sequence). The DNA of the CDR3 is TGCAGTGCTAGTCTTACTACGGGCACCGGGGAGCTGTTTTTT. It encodes CSASLTTGTGELFF.

The chain joins TRBV28 to TRBJ1-5; 8 positions agree with TRBD1. Trimming cost V 3 bases and J 5 bases; bases outside gene matches: 9. This CDR3 comprises 16 residues. The V gene's germline CDR1 is MDHEN and CDR2 SYDVKM. This CDR3 is CASSFSGRGPDQPQHF. For the CDR3, the DNA is TGTGCCAGCAGTTTTTCGGGCAGGGGGCCTGATCAGCCCCAGCATTTT.

With regard to this clone: This specimen includes other DNA sequences encoding the same CDR3. The chain employs TRBV28 and TRBJ2-7; TRBD2 matches 13 bases. Per the germline V gene, CDR1 is MDHEN and CDR2 is SYDVKM. There are 13 residues in the CDR3. The ends lost 9 bases at V and 3 bases at J; junction bases unmatched: 2. This CDR3 reads CASRTSGSYEQYF. CDR3 sequence (DNA): TGTGCCAGTCGGACTAGCGGGAGCTACGAGCAGTACTTC.

This clone was seen only a few times. This chain uses TRBV28 with TRBJ1-2, with 9 bases fitting TRBD1. Germline CDR1 is MDHEN and CDR2 is SYDVKM. The CDR3 runs to 16 residues. V shed 8 bases and J 4 bases; nucleotides not matched to a gene: 14. In DNA, the CDR3 is TGTGCCAGCGAACCGGGACAGGGAAATTCTCCCTATGGCTACACCTTC. As protein: CASEPGQGNSPYGYTF.

The chain carries TRBV27 and TRBJ2-7, with TRBD2 matching over 10 bases. J was trimmed by 6 bases and V by 5 bases; bases with no gene match: 13. Per the germline V gene, CDR1 is MNHEY and CDR2 is SMNVEV (reference sequence). CDR3 length equals 16 residues. The CDR3 DNA is TGTGCCAGCAGTCCCCTCATCCTAGCGGGAGTATTCGAGCAGTACTTC. It translates to CASSPLILAGVFEQYF.

The chain is built from TRBV5-8 and TRBJ2-7, with 10 bases matching TRBD1. CDR1 and CDR2 (germline): SGHTS, YDEGEE. The J segment lost 5 bases and the V segment lost 0 bases, leaving 8 bases of the junction unmatched. CDR3 length: 16 amino acids. DNA of the CDR3: TGTGCCAGCAGCTTGGATTCGGGGACAGGGGATCACGAGCAGTACTTC. Translating gives CASSLDSGTGDHEQYF.

The chain employs TRBV28 and TRBJ2-7, with TRBD1 identical over 7 bases. CDR1 is MDHEN and CDR2 is SYDVKM in the germline V gene. The CDR3 length is 13 residues. V lost 4 bases, J lost 7 bases, and 7 bases stayed unmatched. CDR3: CASSSGQRLEQYF. The DNA of the CDR3 is TGTGCCAGCAGTTCGGGACAGCGTTTGGAGCAGTACTTC.

The genes are TRBV29-1 and TRBJ2-1, with TRBD1 as a possible D gene (6 bases). This CDR3 region has 15 residues. Trimming stripped 3 bases from V and 4 bases from J, with 16 bases between. In germline, CDR1 is SQVTM, CDR2 ANQGSEA. The CDR3 DNA follows: TGCAGCGTTGAGAAAACAGGGAGACGGTACAATGAGCAGTTCTTC. It encodes CSVEKTGRRYNEQFF.

V and J are TRBV4-2 and TRBJ2-3; 9 bases map to TRBD2. This CDR3 is built from 15 residues. V lost 0 bases, J lost 5 bases, and 3 bases stayed unmatched. Looked up from germline, CDR1 is LGHNA and CDR2 is YNFKEQ. The CDR3 loop is CASSQEGGREDTQYF. CDR3 nucleotides: TGTGCCAGCAGCCAAGAAGGCGGGAGGGAAGATACGCAGTATTTT.

The J gene is TRBJ2-2, the V gene TRBV6-2 or TRBV6-3; maybe TRBD2 (6 bases). V was clipped by 0 bases and J by 3 bases, with 8 bases between them. Germline CDR1 reads MNHEY; CDR2 reads SVGEGT. The CDR3 runs 15 residues. The CDR3 nucleotides read TGTGCCAGCAGTTACTCGGAGGGGTACACCGGGGAGCTGTTTTTT. Encoded protein: CASSYSEGYTGELFF.

The chain combines TRBV7-8 with TRBJ1-2; D is possibly TRBD1 (6 bases). With 5 bases removed from V and 8 bases from J, the gap between germline ends came to 15 bases. CDR3 length: 13 residues. The germline CDR1 and CDR2 sequences are SGHVS and FQNEAQ. The chain's CDR3 is CASSSDRSGGYTF. The CDR3 region has the DNA TGTGCCAGCAGCAGTGACAGGTCGGGGGGCTACACCTTC.

The chain joins TRBV19 to TRBJ2-3; 7 bases align to TRBD2. The CDR3 runs 15 residues. Unmatched junction bases numbered 7, after V lost 6 bases and J lost 1 base. The germline V gene has CDR1 LNHDA and CDR2 SQIVND (reference sequence). CDR3 DNA: TGTGCCAGTAGACTATCAACTAGCGGCACAGATACGCAGTATTTT. Its translation is CASRLSTSGTDTQYF.

V usage is TRBV5-6 and J usage is TRBJ1-4; D perhaps matches TRBD1 (6 bases). Deletions cut 3 bases from V and 10 bases from J, with 22 bases between. The V gene's germline CDR1 is SGHDT and CDR2 YYEEEE. The CDR3 totals 16 residues. The CDR3 region is CASSSGRGWVKGKLFF. The CDR3 DNA sequence: TGTGCCAGCAGCTCCGGCAGGGGCTGGGTTAAAGGAAAACTGTTTTTT.

This sequence joins TRBV19 and TRBJ2-2; 9 bases align to TRBD2. The CDR3 is made up of 15 amino acids. J lost 3 bases, V lost 6 bases, and 5 bases had no gene match. CDR1 LNHDA and CDR2 SQIVND come from the germline V gene (reference sequence). The CDR3 nucleotides read TGTGCCAGTAGGAGGCAGCGGGAGGACACCGGGGAGCTGTTTTTT. It codes for CASRRQREDTGELFF.

The chain carries TRBV19 and TRBJ1-1; 8 bases are a match to TRBD1. The germline gives CDR1 LNHDA, CDR2 SQIVND (reference sequence). The CDR3 is 15 residues long. V shed 4 bases, J shed 1 base, and the junction held 5 bases outside the gene matches. The CDR3 bases are TGTGCCAGTAGTACCCAGGGGGCAGGGAACACTGAAGCTTTCTTT. This sequence encodes CASSTQGAGNTEAFF.

The chain carries TRBV9 and TRBJ1-1; TRBD1 might be the D (6 bases). Trimming stripped 4 bases from V and 1 base from J, with 17 bases between. Germline CDR1 reads SGDLS; CDR2 reads YYNGEE. This CDR3 has 16 amino acids. The CDR3 sequence is CASSPSDRISNTEAFF. The DNA for the CDR3 is TGTGCCAGCAGCCCGAGCGACAGGATCTCGAACACTGAAGCTTTCTTT.

The V call is TRBV30, the J call TRBJ2-2, with 8 bases matching TRBD2. V gave up 3 bases and J gave up 7 bases; unmatched junction bases: 4. This CDR3 spans 13 amino acids. Germline assignment: CDR1 GTSNPN and CDR2 SVGIG (reference sequence). Written as DNA, the CDR3 is TGTGCCTGGAGGAACGGGGGGGGCGGGGAGCTGTTTTTT. Amino acid sequence: CAWRNGGGGELFF. Full variable domain (outside the CDR3, taken from reference TRBV30 and TRBJ2-2): SQTIHQWPATLVQPVGSPLSLECTVEGTSNPNLYWYRQAAGRGLQLLFYSVGIGQISSEVPQNLSASRPQDRQFILSSKKLLLSDSGFYLCAWRNGGGGELFFGEGSRLTVL.